One and the same sample provided the 9 T cell receptor beta chains below, sequenced in a study of identical twins. One entry per CDR3 protein results from TCRdb running MiXCR on the 5' RACE reads. There are hundreds of thousands of distinct CDR3 sequences in the sample; 21% occur only once, and 4% to 5.5% lies in the top ten. A further study also used this sample, focusing on T cells expressing NK-cell markers.

Material: PBMCs. These receptors were taken from a woman under 30 in good health.

The chain uses TRBV12-3 or TRBV12-4 and TRBJ2-1, with D uncertain. The CDR3 length is 12 residues. The V end was cut by 3 bases, the J end by 9 bases, with 9 bases between. The CDR3 loop is CASSFRRGEQFF. CDR3 in DNA: TGTGCCAGCAGTTTTCGGCGCGGTGAGCAGTTCTTC.

V is TRBV4-3 and J is TRBJ2-6; perhaps D is TRBD1 or TRBD2 (7 bases each). Germline CDR1 LGHNA, CDR2 YSLEER. V dropped 5 bases and J dropped 3 bases, with 17 bases sitting between them. The CDR3 covers 17 residues. The CDR3 here is CASSWGEGAGGANVLTF. CDR3 bases: TGCGCCAGCAGCTGGGGGGAGGGGGCAGGTGGGGCCAACGTCCTGACTTTC.

This clonotype has more than one count but fewer than ten. The rearrangement uses TRBV7-2 and TRBJ2-7; D not resolved. Trimming shortened V by 5 bases and J by 5 bases, and 7 bases separated the two germline ends. The CDR3 has 11 amino acids. Per the germline V gene, CDR1 is SGHTA and CDR2 is FQGNSA. DNA of the CDR3: TGTGCCAGCAGCGCTGCCCACGAGCAGTACTTC. Translating gives CASSAAHEQYF.

The chain has TRBV20-1 and TRBJ2-1; D perhaps matches TRBD1 (6 bases). In germline, CDR1 is DFQATT, CDR2 SNEGSKA (reference sequence). The CDR3 is 15 amino acids. Between the trimmed V and J ends, which lost 0 bases and 5 bases, there was a span of 14 bases. The CDR3: CSARDAGTNNNEQFF. Here the CDR3 DNA reads TGCAGTGCTAGAGATGCCGGGACAAACAACAATGAGCAGTTCTTC.

This clonotype occurred a few times. This rearrangement joins TRBV6-1 to TRBJ1-2; tentative D call: TRBD1 (6 bases). The V end lost 3 bases, the J end lost 7 bases, and 9 bases lay between the germline ends. There are 12 residues in the CDR3. The germline CDR1 and CDR2 sequences are MNHNS and SASEGT. In nucleotides, the CDR3 is TGTGCCAGCAGTGAGTTCAGGGGTGGCTACACCTTC. Encoded protein: CASSEFRGGYTF.

J is TRBJ2-2 and V is TRBV4-3, with D perhaps being TRBD1 or TRBD2 (6 bases each). The V gene's germline CDR1 is LGHNA and CDR2 YSLEER. CDR3 length: 15 residues. Trimming stripped 3 bases from V and 6 bases from J, with 14 bases between. The CDR3 sequence: CASSQSRGRAGELFF. The CDR3 nucleotides are TGCGCCAGCAGCCAGTCCCGGGGGCGAGCCGGGGAGCTGTTTTTT.

Worth noting for this clonotype: This clone may be a read error of a much larger clone one base away. The chain couples TRBV25-1 to TRBJ2-3; possible D gene TRBD1, 6 bases. Germline values: CDR1 MGHDK, CDR2 SYGVNS. The length of the CDR3 is 13 residues. The CDR3 DNA is TGTGCCAGCGGGGGACAACACACAAATACGCAGTATTTT. The encoded protein is CASGGQHTNTQYF.

The chain has TRBV20-1 and TRBJ1-1; D gene uncertain. The germline V gene encodes CDR1 DFQATT and CDR2 SNEGSKA (reference sequence). The CDR3 has 15 residues. V was pared by 2 bases and J by 1 base, with 14 bases between. The CDR3 protein is CSARRGGRTNTEAFF. In nucleotides, the CDR3 is TGCAGTGCTAGAAGAGGAGGGCGGACGAACACTGAAGCTTTCTTT.

The rearrangement uses TRBV11-2 and TRBJ2-7, with D tentatively TRBD1 or TRBD2 (6 bases each). V gave up 4 bases and J gave up 2 bases, with 18 bases separating them. Germline assignment: CDR1 SGHAT and CDR2 FQNNGV. The CDR3 has 16 amino acids. The CDR3 DNA reads TGTGCCAGCAGCTCCCCGGGACTTCAGGGGACCTACGAGCAGTACTTC. Translation gives CASSSPGLQGTYEQYF.